The clone carrying this TCR beta chain was counted at least ten times. Its antigen is as yet unknown. Because this beta chain is a stray read in a library intended to capture alpha chains, its abundance should not be given much weight. Germline V CDR1 and CDR2: LNHDA, SQIVND (reference sequence). V was clipped by 4 bases and J by 4 bases, with 7 bases between them. The CDR3 is 12 amino acids. This record comes from a study of spatial heterogeneity in lung cancer. General observations from the study: There was tracking of ubiquitous and regional nonsynonymous mutations by the respective counts of ubiquitous and regional expanded TCRs. Counts that tracked tumor mutation counts were those of expanded intratumoral alpha and beta TCRs.

TCRdb fed the 5' RACE reads into MiXCR, producing one record per CDR3 protein. The table has 18,000 or so distinct CDR3 sequences, around 6.4% seen once. Time point indicated: sample taken at primary tumor resection. The input material, whole RNA from tumor, nontumor lung or frozen PBMC, was sequenced unsorted. This TCR came from a female donor with early-stage non-small cell lung cancer. The chain employs TRBV19 and TRBJ1-2; perhaps TRBD1 as D (5 bases). Sequencing was performed on lung tumor tissue, taken at surgery. The DNA for the CDR3 is TGTGCCAGTAGTAACAGGCTCTATGGCTACACCTTC. This sequence encodes CASSNRLYGYTF.